This T cell receptor beta chain was profiled in a study of control samples from healthy donors and cancer patients. The germline V gene encodes CDR1 LGHDT and CDR2 YNNKEL (reference sequence). The CDR3 extends over 15 amino acids. With 3 bases removed from V and 0 bases from J, the gap between germline ends came to 12 bases. Here immunoSEQ multiplex PCR was the method, and the copy in TCRdb shows in-frame clones only, minus some. The table shows about 180,000 clones, with around 87% occurring only once. The sample taken for sequencing was blood. The chain combines TRBV3-1 (or the pseudogene TRBV3-2) with TRBJ2-7; unclear D gene. The origin of this receptor is a woman aged 45 to 65 in good health. The CDR3 DNA reads as TGTGCCAGCAGCCACCTCCCTGGGAACTCCTACGAGCAGTACTTC. This translates into CASSHLPGNSYEQYF.